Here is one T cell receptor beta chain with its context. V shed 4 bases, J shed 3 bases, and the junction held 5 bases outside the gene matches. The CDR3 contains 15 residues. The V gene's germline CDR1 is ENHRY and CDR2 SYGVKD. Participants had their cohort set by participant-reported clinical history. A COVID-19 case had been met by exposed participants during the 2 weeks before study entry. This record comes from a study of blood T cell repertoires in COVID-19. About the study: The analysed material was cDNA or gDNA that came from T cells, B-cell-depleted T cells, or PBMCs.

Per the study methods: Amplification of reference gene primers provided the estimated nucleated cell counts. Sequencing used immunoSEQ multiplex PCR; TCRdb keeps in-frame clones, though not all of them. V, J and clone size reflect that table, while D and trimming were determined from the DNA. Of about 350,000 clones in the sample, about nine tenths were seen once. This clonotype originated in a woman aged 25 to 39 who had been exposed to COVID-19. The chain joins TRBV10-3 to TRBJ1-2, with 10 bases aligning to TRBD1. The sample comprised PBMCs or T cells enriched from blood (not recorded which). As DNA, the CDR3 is TGTGCCATCAGTGGTTCCGGGACAGGGGACTATGGCTACACCTTC. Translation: CAISGSGTGDYGYTF.